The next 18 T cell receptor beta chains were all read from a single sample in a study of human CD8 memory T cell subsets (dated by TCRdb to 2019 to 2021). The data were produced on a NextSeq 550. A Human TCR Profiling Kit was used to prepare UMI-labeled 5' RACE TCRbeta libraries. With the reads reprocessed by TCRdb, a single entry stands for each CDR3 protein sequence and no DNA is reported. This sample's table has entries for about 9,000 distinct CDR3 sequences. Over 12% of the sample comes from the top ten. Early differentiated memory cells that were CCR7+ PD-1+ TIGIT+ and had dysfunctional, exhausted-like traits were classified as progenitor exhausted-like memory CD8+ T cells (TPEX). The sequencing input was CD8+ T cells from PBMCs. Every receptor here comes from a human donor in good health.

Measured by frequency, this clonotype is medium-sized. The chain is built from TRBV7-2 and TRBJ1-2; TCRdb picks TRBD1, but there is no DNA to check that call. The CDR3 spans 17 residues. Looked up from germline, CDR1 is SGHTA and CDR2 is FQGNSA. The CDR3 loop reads CASSLDSGQGTGYGYTF.

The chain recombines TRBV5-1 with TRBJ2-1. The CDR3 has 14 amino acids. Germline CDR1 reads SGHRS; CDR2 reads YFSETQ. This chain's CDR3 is CASSLVLENNEQFF.

CDR3 loop: CASIPHRGRTFGETQYF. The rearrangement uses TRBV21-1 and TRBJ2-5; as DNA is missing, the TRBD1 call by TCRdb cannot be tested. TRBV21-1 is a pseudogene. The CDR3 is 17 residues long.

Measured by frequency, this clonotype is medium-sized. CDR3 loop: CASSGQAIYGYTF. The genes are TRBV19 and TRBJ1-2; as DNA is missing, the TRBD1 call by TCRdb cannot be tested. CDR3 length equals 13 residues. The V gene's germline CDR1 is LNHDA and CDR2 SQIVND (reference sequence).

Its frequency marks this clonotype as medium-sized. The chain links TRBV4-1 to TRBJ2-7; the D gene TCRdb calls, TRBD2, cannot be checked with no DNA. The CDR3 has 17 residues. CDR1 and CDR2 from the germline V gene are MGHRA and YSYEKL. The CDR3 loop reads CASSQDLGAGDSYEQYF.

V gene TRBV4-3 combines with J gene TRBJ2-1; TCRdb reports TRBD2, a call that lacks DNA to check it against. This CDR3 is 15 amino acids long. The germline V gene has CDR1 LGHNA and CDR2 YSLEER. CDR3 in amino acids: CASSRGSGRYNEQFF.

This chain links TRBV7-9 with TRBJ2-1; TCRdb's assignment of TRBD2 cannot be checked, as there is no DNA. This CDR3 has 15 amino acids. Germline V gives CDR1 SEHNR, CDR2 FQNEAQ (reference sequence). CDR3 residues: CASSSWTSGNDEQFF.

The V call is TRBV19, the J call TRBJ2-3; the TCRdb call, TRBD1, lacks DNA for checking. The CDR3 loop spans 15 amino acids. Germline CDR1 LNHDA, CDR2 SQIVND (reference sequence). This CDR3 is CASSIRNRGQDTQYF.

The chain's CDR3 is CASSQDKNNEQFF. The chain combines TRBV4-1 with TRBJ2-1. The CDR3 covers 13 residues. Germline V CDR1 and CDR2: MGHRA, YSYEKL.

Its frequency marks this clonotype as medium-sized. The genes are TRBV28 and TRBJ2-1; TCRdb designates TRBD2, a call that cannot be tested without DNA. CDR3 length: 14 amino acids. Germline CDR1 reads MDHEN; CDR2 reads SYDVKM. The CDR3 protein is CASSPRTSYDEQFF.

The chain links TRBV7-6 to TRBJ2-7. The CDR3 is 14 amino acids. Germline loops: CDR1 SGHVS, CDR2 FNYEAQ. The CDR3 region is CASSLNRNSYEQYF.

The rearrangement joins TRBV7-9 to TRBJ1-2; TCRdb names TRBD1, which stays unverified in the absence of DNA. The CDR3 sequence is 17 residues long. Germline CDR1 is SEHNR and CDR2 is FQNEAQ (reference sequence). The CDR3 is CASSLGSPGPGGNGYTF.

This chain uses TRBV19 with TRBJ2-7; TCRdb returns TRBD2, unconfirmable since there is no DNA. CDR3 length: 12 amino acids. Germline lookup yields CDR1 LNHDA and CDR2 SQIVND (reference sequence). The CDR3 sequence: CASQGGNYEQYF.

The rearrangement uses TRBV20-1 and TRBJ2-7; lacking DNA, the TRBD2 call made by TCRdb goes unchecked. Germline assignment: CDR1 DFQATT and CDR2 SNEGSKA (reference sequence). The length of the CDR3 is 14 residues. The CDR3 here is CSASPGLEGYEQYF.

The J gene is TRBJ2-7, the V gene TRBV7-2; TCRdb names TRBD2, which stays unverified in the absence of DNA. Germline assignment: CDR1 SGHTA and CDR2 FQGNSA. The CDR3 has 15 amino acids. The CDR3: CASSLIAGVNYEQYF.

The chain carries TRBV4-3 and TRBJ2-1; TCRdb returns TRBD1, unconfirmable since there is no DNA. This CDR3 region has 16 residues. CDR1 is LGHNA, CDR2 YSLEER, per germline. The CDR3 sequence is CASSQGRTGSYNEQFF.

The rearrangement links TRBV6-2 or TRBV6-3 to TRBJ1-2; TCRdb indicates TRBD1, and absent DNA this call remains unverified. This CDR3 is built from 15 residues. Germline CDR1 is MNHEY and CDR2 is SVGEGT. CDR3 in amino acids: CASSAQTGRYRGYTF.

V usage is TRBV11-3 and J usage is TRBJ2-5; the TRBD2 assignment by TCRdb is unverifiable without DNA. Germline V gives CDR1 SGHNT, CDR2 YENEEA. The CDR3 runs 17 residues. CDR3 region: CASSLDGRTSGIETQYF.